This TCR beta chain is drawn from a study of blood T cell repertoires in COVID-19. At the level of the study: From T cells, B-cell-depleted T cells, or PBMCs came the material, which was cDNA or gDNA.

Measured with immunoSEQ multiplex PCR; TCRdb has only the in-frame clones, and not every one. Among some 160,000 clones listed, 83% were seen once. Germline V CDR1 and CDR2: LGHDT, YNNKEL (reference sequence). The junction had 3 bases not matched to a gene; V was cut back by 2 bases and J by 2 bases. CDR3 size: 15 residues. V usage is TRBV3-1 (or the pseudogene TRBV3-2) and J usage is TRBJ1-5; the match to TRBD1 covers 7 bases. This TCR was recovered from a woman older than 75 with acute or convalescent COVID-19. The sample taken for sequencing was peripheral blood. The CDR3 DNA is TGTGCCAGCAGCCAAACAGGGGCATGCAATCAGCCCCAGCATTTT. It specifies CASSQTGACNQPQHF.